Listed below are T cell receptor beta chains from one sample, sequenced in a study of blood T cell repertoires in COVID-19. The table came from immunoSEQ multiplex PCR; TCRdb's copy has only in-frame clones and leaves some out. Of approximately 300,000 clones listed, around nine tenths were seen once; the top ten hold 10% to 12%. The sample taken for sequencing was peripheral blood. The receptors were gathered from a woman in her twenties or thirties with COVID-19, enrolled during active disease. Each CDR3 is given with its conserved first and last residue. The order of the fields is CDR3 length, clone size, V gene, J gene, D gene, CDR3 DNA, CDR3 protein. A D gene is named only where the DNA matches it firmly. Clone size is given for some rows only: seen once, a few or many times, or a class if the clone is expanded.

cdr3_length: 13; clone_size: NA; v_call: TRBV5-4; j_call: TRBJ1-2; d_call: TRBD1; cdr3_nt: TGTGCCAGCAGCCAAGGGGGCGACTATGGCTACACCTTC; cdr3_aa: CASSQGGDYGYTF
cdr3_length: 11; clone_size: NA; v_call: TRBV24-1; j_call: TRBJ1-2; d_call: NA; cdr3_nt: TGTGCCACCAGTGATTACGGGAGCTACACCTTC; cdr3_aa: CATSDYGSYTF
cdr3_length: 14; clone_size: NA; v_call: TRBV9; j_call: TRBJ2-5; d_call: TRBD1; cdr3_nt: TGTGCCAGCAGCGTAGCGGGGACAGTAGAGACCCAGTACTTC; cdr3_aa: CASSVAGTVETQYF
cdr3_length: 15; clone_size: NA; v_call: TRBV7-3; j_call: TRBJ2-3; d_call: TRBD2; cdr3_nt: TGTGCCAGCAGCTTGGGACTAGCGGGAGCAGATACGCAGTATTTT; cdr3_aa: CASSLGLAGADTQYF
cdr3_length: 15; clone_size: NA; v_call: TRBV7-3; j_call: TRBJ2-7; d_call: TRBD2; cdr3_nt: TGTGCCAGCAGCTTAACCGTAGCGGGAGTCGACGAGCAGTACTTC; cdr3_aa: CASSLTVAGVDEQYF
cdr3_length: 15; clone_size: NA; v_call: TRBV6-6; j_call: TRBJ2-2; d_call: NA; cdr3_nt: TGTGCCAGCAGTTCAGTACCAGAGCGAGGCGGGGAGCTGTTTTTT; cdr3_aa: CASSSVPERGGELFF
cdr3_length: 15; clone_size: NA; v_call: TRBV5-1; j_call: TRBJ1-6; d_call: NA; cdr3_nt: TGCGCCAGCAGCTTGGCCGGGATTTACTATTCACCCCTCCACTTT; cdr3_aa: CASSLAGIYYSPLHF
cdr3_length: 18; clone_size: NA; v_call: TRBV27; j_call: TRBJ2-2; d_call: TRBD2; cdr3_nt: TGTGCCAGCAGTTTACCGGGACTAGCGGGAACGAACACCGGGGAGCTGTTTTTT; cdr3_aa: CASSLPGLAGTNTGELFF
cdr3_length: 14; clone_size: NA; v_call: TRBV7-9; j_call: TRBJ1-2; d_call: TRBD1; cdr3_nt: TGTGCCAGCAGTGTTACAGGGGAGTTTAATGGCTACACCTTC; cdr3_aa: CASSVTGEFNGYTF
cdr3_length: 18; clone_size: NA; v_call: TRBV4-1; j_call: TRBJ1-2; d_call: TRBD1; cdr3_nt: TGCGCCAGCAGCCAAGAAACCGGGACAGGAGGATCCCTCTATGGCTACACCTTC; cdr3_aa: CASSQETGTGGSLYGYTF
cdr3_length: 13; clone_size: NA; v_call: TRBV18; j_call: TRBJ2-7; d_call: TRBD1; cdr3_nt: TGTGCCAGCTCACCACGGGACAGGGACGAGCAGTACTTC; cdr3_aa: CASSPRDRDEQYF
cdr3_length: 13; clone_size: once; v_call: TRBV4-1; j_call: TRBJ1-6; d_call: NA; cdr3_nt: TGCGCCAGCAGCCAAGTCCCAAATTCACCCCTCCACTTT; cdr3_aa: CASSQVPNSPLHF
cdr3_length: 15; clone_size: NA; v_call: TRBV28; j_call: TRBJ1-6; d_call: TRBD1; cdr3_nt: TGTGCCAGCAGTTACCAACAGGGGGTGGCTTCACCCCTCCACTTT; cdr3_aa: CASSYQQGVASPLHF
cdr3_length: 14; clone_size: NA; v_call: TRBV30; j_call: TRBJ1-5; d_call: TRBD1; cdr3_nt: TGTGCCTGGAGTCCGGACAGGGTAAAACAGCCCCAGCATTTT; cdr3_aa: CAWSPDRVKQPQHF
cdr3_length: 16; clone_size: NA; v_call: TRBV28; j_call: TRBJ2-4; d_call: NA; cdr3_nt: TGTGCCAGCAGTTTATCGGGCCGAGGGGCCAAAAACATTCAGTACTTC; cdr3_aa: CASSLSGRGAKNIQYF
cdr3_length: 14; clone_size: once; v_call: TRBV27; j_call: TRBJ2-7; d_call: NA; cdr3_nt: TGTGCCAGCAGACAGGGCCTTCAGCTCTACGAGCAGTACTTC; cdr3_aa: CASRQGLQLYEQYF
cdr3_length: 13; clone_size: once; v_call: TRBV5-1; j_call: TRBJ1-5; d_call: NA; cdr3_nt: TGCGCCAGCAGCTTGGACAGGAATCAGCCCCAGCATTTT; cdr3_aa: CASSLDRNQPQHF
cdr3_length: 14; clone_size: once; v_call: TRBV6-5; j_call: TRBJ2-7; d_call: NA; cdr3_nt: TGTGCCAGCCGCTTAGGGGTAACTAACTACGAGCAGTACTTC; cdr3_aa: CASRLGVTNYEQYF
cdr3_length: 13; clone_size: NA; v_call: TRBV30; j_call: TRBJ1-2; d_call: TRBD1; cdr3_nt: TGTGCCTGGAGTGCAGGGGGGAACTATGGCTACACCTTC; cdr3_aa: CAWSAGGNYGYTF
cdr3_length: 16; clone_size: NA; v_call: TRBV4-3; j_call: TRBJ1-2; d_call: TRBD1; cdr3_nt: TGCGCCAGCAGCCAGTTAATAGGGCAGGGGGCCGAGGGCTACACCTTC; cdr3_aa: CASSQLIGQGAEGYTF
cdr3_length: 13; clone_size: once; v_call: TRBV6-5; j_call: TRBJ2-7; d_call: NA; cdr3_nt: TGTGCCAGCAGTTACTCGAACAGTCGGGAGCAGTACTTC; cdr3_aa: CASSYSNSREQYF
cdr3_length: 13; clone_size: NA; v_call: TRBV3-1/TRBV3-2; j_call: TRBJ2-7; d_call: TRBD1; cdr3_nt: TGTGCCAGCAGCCCGGGACAGGTCTACGAGCAGTACTTC; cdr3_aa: CASSPGQVYEQYF
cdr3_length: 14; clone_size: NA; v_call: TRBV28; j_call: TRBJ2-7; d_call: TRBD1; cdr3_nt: TGTGCCAGCAGTCGACAGGGTGAGGTCTACGAGCAGTACTTC; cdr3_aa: CASSRQGEVYEQYF
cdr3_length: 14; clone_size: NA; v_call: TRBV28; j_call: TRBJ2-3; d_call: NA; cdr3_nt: TGTGCCAGCAGTTTCGGGCTAGCCACAGATACGCAGTATTTT; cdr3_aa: CASSFGLATDTQYF
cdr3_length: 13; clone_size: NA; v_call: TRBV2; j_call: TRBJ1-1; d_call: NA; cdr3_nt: TGTGCCAGCACGGGGGTTGGGAACACTGAAGCTTTCTTT; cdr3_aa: CASTGVGNTEAFF
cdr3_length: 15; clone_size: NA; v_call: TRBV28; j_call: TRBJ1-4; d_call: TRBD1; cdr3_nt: TGTGCCAGCAGTCTAGCCCCAGGGGGTAATGAAAAACTGTTTTTT; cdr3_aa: CASSLAPGGNEKLFF
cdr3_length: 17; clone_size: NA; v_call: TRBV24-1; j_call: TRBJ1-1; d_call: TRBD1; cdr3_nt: TGTGCCACCAATAAACCGGGACAGGGAACCTTTAACACTGAAGCTTTCTTT; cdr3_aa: CATNKPGQGTFNTEAFF
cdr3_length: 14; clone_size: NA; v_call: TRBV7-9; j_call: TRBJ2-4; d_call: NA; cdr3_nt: TGTGCCAGCAGCCCCATAGACGGAGGGGACATTCAGTACTTC; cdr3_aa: CASSPIDGGDIQYF
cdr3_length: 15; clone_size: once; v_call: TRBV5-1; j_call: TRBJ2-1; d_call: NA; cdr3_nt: TGCGCCAGCAGCTTTGGGGGGGCCTCCTACAATGAGCAGTTCTTC; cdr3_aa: CASSFGGASYNEQFF
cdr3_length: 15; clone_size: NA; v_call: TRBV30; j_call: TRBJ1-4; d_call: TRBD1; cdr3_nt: TGTGCCTGGAGTCTGACAGGGGCAAGAGGTGAAAAACTGTTTTTT; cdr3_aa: CAWSLTGARGEKLFF
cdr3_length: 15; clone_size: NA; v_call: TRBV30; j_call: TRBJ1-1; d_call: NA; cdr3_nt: TGTGCCTGGAGTGTACCCCAGACGCGACCAGGAGGAGCTTTCTTT; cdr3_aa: CAWSVPQTRPGGAFF
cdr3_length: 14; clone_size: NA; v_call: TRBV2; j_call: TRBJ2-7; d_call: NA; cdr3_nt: TGTGCCAGCAGTGGGGGTACCGCAGGGAACGAGCAGTACTTC; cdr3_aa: CASSGGTAGNEQYF
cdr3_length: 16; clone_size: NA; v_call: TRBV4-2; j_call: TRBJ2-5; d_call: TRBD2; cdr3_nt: TGTGCCAGCAGCCAAGTCCCAGCGGGAGGCCTAGAGACCCAGTACTTC; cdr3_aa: CASSQVPAGGLETQYF
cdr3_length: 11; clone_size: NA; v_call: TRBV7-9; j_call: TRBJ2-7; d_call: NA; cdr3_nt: TGTGCCAGCAGCCCTTTATACGAGCAGTACTTC; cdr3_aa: CASSPLYEQYF
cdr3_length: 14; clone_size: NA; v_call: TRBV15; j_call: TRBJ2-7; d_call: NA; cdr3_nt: TGTGCCACCAGCAGAATCCCGGTCACCTACGAGCAGTACTTC; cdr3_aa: CATSRIPVTYEQYF
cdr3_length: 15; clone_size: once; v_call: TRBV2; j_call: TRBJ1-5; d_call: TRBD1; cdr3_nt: TGTGCCAGCAGTATCGGACAGGGTGGGGTGGGGCCCCAGCATTTT; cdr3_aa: CASSIGQGGVGPQHF
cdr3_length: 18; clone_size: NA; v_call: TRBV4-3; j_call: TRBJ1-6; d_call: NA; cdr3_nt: TGCGCCAGCAGCCAAGAGACAGGTTCGAGGTCCTATAATTCACCCCTCCACTTT; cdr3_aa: CASSQETGSRSYNSPLHF
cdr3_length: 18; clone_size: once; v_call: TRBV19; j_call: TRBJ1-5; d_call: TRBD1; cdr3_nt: TGTGCCAGTAGTATCGGGCGACAGGGGCCGAAGAGCAATCAGCCCCAGCATTTT; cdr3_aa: CASSIGRQGPKSNQPQHF
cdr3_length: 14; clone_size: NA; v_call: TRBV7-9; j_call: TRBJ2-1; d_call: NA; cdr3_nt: TGTGCCAGCAGCTTAGCTACAGGGAACAATGAGCAGTTCTTC; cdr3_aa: CASSLATGNNEQFF
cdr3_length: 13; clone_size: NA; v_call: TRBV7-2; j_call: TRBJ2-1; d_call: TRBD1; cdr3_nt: TGTGCCAGCAGCTTCAACAGGGGGCCTGAGCAGTTCTTC; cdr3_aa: CASSFNRGPEQFF
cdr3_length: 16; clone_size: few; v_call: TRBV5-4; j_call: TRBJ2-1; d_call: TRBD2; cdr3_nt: TGTGCCAGCAGCGAACCTCAGCGGGAGGCAAACAATGAGCAGTTCTTC; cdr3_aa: CASSEPQREANNEQFF
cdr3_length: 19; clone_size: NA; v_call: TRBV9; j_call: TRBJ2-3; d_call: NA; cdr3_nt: TGTGCCAGCAGCGCCTCAAGCGCTCCGGGAAAGTGGGCCACAGATACGCAGTATTTT; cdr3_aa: CASSASSAPGKWATDTQYF
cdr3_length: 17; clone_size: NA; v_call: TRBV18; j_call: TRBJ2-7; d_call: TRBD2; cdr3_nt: TGTGCCAGCTCACTCCTCGGTACCCAGCGGGAGGGAGGTGTGCAGTACTTC; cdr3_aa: CASSLLGTQREGGVQYF
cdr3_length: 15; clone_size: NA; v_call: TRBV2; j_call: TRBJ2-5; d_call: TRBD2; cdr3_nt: TGTGCCAGCACAAGGACTAGCGGGGACCAAGAGACCCAGTACTTC; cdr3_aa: CASTRTSGDQETQYF
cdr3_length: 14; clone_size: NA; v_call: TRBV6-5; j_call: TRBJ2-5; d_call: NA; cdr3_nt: TGTGCCAGCAGTTACGGCGGGGAACAAGAGACCCAGTACTTC; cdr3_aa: CASSYGGEQETQYF
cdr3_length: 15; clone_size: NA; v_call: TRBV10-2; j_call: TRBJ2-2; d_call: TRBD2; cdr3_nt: TGCGCCAGCAGTCGGACTAGCGGGAAGACCGGGGAGCTGTTTTTT; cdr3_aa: CASSRTSGKTGELFF
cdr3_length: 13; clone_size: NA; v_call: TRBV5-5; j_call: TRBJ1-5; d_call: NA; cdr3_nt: TGTGCCAGCAGCTCAGACCTAGATCAGCCCCAGCATTTT; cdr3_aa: CASSSDLDQPQHF
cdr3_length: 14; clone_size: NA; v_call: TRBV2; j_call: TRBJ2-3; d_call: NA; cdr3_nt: TGTGCCAGCAGCCGGGACTCGAGCACAGATACGCAGTATTTT; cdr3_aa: CASSRDSSTDTQYF
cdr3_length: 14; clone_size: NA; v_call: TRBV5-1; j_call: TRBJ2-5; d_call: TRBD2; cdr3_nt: TGCGCCAGCAGCTGGGGGACTAGCGAAGAGACCCAGTACTTC; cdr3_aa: CASSWGTSEETQYF
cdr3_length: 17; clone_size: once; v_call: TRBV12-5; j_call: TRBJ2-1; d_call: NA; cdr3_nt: TGTGCTAGTGGTTTGGTACGAGCGGGCAGCTCCTACAATGAGCAGTTCTTC; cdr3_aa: CASGLVRAGSSYNEQFF
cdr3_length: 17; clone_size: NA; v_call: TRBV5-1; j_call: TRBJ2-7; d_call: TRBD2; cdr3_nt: TGCGCCAGCAGCCCAGGACTAGCGGGAGCTGTCTCCTACGAGCAGTACTTC; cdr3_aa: CASSPGLAGAVSYEQYF
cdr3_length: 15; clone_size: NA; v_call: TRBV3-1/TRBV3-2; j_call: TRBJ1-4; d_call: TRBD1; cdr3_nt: TGTGCCAGCAGCCAGTCGGACAGGGGACGGGAAAAACTGTTTTTT; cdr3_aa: CASSQSDRGREKLFF